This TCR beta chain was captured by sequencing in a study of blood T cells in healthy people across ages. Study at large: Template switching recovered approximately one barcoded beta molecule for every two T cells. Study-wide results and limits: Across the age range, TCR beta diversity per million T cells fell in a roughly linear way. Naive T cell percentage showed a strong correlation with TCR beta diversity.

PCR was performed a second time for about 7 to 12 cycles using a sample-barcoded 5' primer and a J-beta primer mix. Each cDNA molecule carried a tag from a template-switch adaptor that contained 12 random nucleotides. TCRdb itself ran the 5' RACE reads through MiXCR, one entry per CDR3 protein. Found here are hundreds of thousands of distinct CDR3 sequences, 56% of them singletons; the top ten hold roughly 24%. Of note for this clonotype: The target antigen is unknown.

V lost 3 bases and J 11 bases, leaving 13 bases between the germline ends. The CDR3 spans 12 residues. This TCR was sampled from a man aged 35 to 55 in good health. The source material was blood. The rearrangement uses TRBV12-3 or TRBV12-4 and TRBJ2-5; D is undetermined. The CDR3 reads CASSFQRNGQYF. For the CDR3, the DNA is TGTGCCAGCAGTTTCCAGAGGAACGGGCAGTACTTC.